The next 31 T cell receptor beta chains were all read from a single sample in a study of identical twins. TCRdb processed the 5' RACE reads anew with MiXCR; each CDR3 protein has one entry. Of about 920,000 distinct CDR3 sequences listed, around 12% are singletons. The same sample was also studied in work on yellow fever vaccine responses in identical twins.

Material for sequencing was PBMCs. These receptors originate from a woman under 30 in good health.

The chain carries TRBV7-8 and TRBJ2-5; D may be TRBD1 or TRBD2 (6 bases each). The germline CDR1 and CDR2 sequences are SGHVS and FQNEAQ. The V and J ends lost 5 bases and 2 bases respectively, with 15 bases between them. The CDR3 spans 15 residues. As DNA, the CDR3 is TGTGCCAGCAGCCGGAGGGACACTCGGCAAGAGACCCAGTACTTC. It yields the protein CASSRRDTRQETQYF.

This clonotype appeared a few times. The chain couples TRBV12-3 or TRBV12-4 to TRBJ1-6, with 7 bases lining up with TRBD1. The CDR3 is made up of 17 amino acids. The ends lost 7 bases at V and 4 bases at J; junction bases unmatched: 13. This CDR3 reads CASTRGGGAGYNSPLHF. The CDR3 nucleotides read TGTGCCAGCACCCGAGGGGGCGGGGCAGGATATAATTCACCCCTCCACTTT.

This clonotype was counted ten times or more. V is TRBV12-3 or TRBV12-4 and J is TRBJ1-5; D is uncertain. The CDR3 spans 13 residues. V was clipped by 7 bases and J by 2 bases, with 9 bases between them. CDR3 in amino acids: CASTAAGNQPQHF. The DNA of the CDR3 is TGTGCCAGCACCGCCGCGGGCAATCAGCCCCAGCATTTT.

This sequence joins TRBV28 and TRBJ1-4, with 8 bases that match TRBD1. CDR1 and CDR2 (germline): MDHEN, SYDVKM. The junction had 9 bases not matched to a gene; V was cut back by 5 bases and J by 7 bases. The length of the CDR3 is 15 residues. This CDR3 reads CASSGGQAGGEKLFF. The CDR3 DNA sequence: TGTGCCAGCAGTGGGGGACAGGCCGGGGGTGAAAAACTGTTTTTT.

In its sample, this clonotype was seen many times. The chain carries TRBV28 and TRBJ2-7; D might be TRBD2 (5 bases). Germline V gene sequence: CDR1 MDHEN, CDR2 SYDVKM. V lost 7 bases to trimming and J lost 4 bases, with 8 bases between them. CDR3 length equals 11 residues. Here the CDR3 DNA reads TGTGCCAGCAACCGCGGGTACGAGCAGTACTTC. Translating it yields CASNRGYEQYF.

This clonotype was counted between two and nine times. The chain combines TRBV18 with TRBJ2-1; 8 nucleotides match TRBD2. V lost 2 bases, J lost 7 bases, and 13 bases stayed unmatched. The CDR3 is made up of 17 amino acids. Germline assignment: CDR1 KGHSH and CDR2 LQKENI. CDR3 protein: CASSPRASAGAGNEQFF. The DNA for the CDR3 is TGTGCCAGCTCACCAAGAGCATCAGCGGGAGCGGGAAATGAGCAGTTCTTC.

The chain has TRBV12-3 or TRBV12-4 and TRBJ2-7, with 11 bases aligning to TRBD2. The CDR3 loop spans 19 amino acids. J was trimmed by 5 bases and V by 1 base; bases with no gene match: 16. Here the CDR3 DNA reads TGTGCCAGCAGTTTAGTCACGGGACTAGCGGAGTCGGGTCGGGACGAGCAGTACTTC. Protein sequence: CASSLVTGLAESGRDEQYF.

V and J are TRBV11-3 and TRBJ1-1, with 7 bases fitting TRBD1. The germline gives CDR1 SGHNT, CDR2 YENEEA. The CDR3 is 18 amino acids. The V gene end was trimmed by 5 bases and the J gene end by 5 bases; junction bases not matched to a gene: 20. CDR3 nucleotides: TGTGCCAGCAGCCCCTACCGGACAGGTATGAGGAAGGGGACTGAAGCTTTCTTT. Residues: CASSPYRTGMRKGTEAFF.

This sequence joins TRBV15 and TRBJ1-1; 9 nucleotides align to TRBD1. The CDR3 extends over 16 amino acids. Per the germline V gene, CDR1 is LNHNV and CDR2 is YYDKDF (reference sequence). The V gene end was trimmed by 9 bases and the J gene end by 6 bases; junction bases not matched to a gene: 17. The CDR3 sequence is CATSVRQTGGLAEAFF. DNA of the CDR3: TGTGCCACAAGCGTACGCCAGACAGGGGGATTGGCTGAAGCTTTCTTT.

This clonotype was seen only a few times. V and J are TRBV6-1 and TRBJ2-1, with 9 positions matching TRBD2. This CDR3 comprises 16 residues. The V and J ends lost 5 bases and 0 bases, in that order; junction bases with no gene match: 5. Germline CDR1 is MNHNS and CDR2 is SASEGT. CDR3 region: CASSLAGRHSYNEQFF. CDR3 nucleotide sequence: TGTGCCAGCAGTCTAGCGGGACGGCACTCCTACAATGAGCAGTTCTTC.

The chain recombines TRBV28 with TRBJ2-3; D not resolved. The V and J ends lost 4 bases and 6 bases respectively, with 17 bases between them. The CDR3 sequence is 15 residues long. Looked up from germline, CDR1 is MDHEN and CDR2 is SYDVKM. The CDR3 sequence: CASSSFLGSRDTQYF. The CDR3 bases are TGTGCCAGCAGTTCCTTCCTGGGGTCTAGGGATACGCAGTATTTT.

This chain uses TRBV11-2 with TRBJ1-6, with a possible D match to TRBD1 (6 bases). Germline-derived CDR1 and CDR2 are SGHAT and FQNNGV. The V end was cut by 1 base, the J end by 9 bases, with 10 bases between. The CDR3 runs 14 residues. The CDR3 protein is CASSLAGEVSPLHF. The CDR3 DNA follows: TGTGCCAGCAGCTTAGCAGGGGAGGTTTCACCCCTCCACTTT.

This clonotype was counted between two and nine times. This chain uses TRBV12-3 or TRBV12-4 with TRBJ2-3; 12 bases are shared with TRBD2. J was trimmed by 3 bases and V by 5 bases; bases with no gene match: 6. The CDR3 consists of 16 residues. The CDR3 DNA sequence: TGTGCCAGCAGTGATAAGACTAGCGGGGGTACAGATACGCAGTATTTT. Protein: CASSDKTSGGTDTQYF.

The chain employs TRBV7-8 and TRBJ2-3, with 7 nucleotides matching TRBD2. Looked up from germline, CDR1 is SGHVS and CDR2 is FQNEAQ. The CDR3 is 15 amino acids. With 7 bases clipped from V and 3 bases from J, the junction kept 10 bases outside the gene matches. CDR3 sequence reads: CASTPSRTSTDTQYF. The CDR3 region has the DNA TGTGCCAGCACCCCATCCCGGACTAGTACAGATACGCAGTATTTT. Looking up the rest from reference TRBV7-8 and TRBJ2-3 gives the full variable domain: GAGVSQSPRYKVAKRGQDVALRCDPISGHVSLFWYQQALGQGPEFLTYFQNEAQLDKSGLPSDRFFAERPEGSVSTLKIQRTQQEDSAVYLCASTPSRTSTDTQYFGPGTRLTVL.

The chain carries TRBV7-9 and TRBJ2-7; TRBD1 is a possible D gene (6 bases). This CDR3 spans 13 amino acids. Germline V lookup: CDR1 SEHNR, CDR2 FQNEAQ (reference sequence). V lost 6 bases to trimming and J lost 3 bases, with 12 bases between them. The CDR3 region has the DNA TGTGCCAGCAGTTTCGCACAGGGCTACGAGCAGTACTTC. Translation gives CASSFAQGYEQYF.

The chain employs TRBV12-3 or TRBV12-4 and TRBJ1-1; tentative D call: TRBD1 (5 bases). Between the trimmed V and J ends, which lost 5 bases and 4 bases, there was a span of 14 bases. The CDR3 consists of 14 residues. CDR3 nucleotides: TGTGCCAGCAGTCACCGTGAGGGGTCCACTGAAGCTTTCTTT. This translates into CASSHREGSTEAFF.

This clonotype was detected a few times. The chain uses TRBV9 and TRBJ2-3; 9 bases align to TRBD2. V was pared by 3 bases and J by 0 bases, with 14 bases of the junction left unmatched. Germline assignment: CDR1 SGDLS and CDR2 YYNGEE. The CDR3 covers 19 residues. The CDR3 DNA sequence: TGTGCCAGCAGCGATTCTACTGGGGCTAGCGGGACTAGCACAGATACGCAGTATTTT. Its translation is CASSDSTGASGTSTDTQYF.

The chain recombines TRBV2 with TRBJ2-1, with 11 bases aligning to TRBD2. CDR1 is SNHLY and CDR2 is FYNNEI in the germline V gene. This CDR3 is 15 amino acids long. Unmatched junction bases numbered 7, after V lost 3 bases and J lost 9 bases. The CDR3 is CASSDLAGGHSEQFF. CDR3 nucleotide sequence: TGTGCCAGCAGTGATTTAGCGGGAGGGCATAGTGAGCAGTTCTTC.

This clonotype was detected only a few times. J is TRBJ2-7 and V is TRBV20-1; 7 bases fit TRBD1. The germline CDR1 and CDR2 sequences are DFQATT and SNEGSKA (reference sequence). This CDR3 has 14 amino acids. V lost 0 bases, J lost 0 bases, and 2 bases stayed unmatched. As DNA, the CDR3 is TGCAGTGCTAGAGATGCAGGGGGCTCCTACGAGCAGTACTTC. This gives the protein CSARDAGGSYEQYF.

There are a few counts of this clonotype. The rearrangement links TRBV20-1 to TRBJ2-7; 10 nucleotides match TRBD2. The J segment lost 2 bases and the V segment lost 6 bases, leaving 10 bases of the junction unmatched. CDR1 and CDR2 (germline): DFQATT, SNEGSKA (reference sequence). The CDR3 length is 15 residues. In DNA form, the CDR3 reads TGCAGTGCCAAACCCAGCGGGAGGGCCGCCTACGAGCAGTACTTC. Translation gives CSAKPSGRAAYEQYF.

V gene TRBV12-3 or TRBV12-4 combines with J gene TRBJ1-4, with D possibly TRBD1 on 5 matching bases. The V and J ends lost 4 bases and 2 bases respectively, with 8 bases between them. The CDR3 length is 14 residues. CDR3 amino acids: CASSWGTTNEKLFF. In DNA, the CDR3 is TGTGCCAGCAGTTGGGGGACTACTAATGAAAAACTGTTTTTT.

This chain links TRBV24-1 with TRBJ2-7; 14 bases line up with TRBD2. The CDR3 length is 15 residues. Germline V gene data show CDR1 as KGHDR and CDR2 as SFDVKD. V shed 4 bases and J 6 bases; nucleotides not matched to a gene: 4. The DNA for the CDR3 is TGTGCCACCAGTGACGGGACTAGCGGGAGCGGCGAGCAGTACTTC. Its protein is CATSDGTSGSGEQYF.

In its sample, this clonotype was seen a few times. The chain has TRBV12-3 or TRBV12-4 and TRBJ2-7; D is tentatively TRBD1 or TRBD2 (5 bases each). Deletions cut 7 bases from V and 4 bases from J, with 14 bases between. The CDR3 consists of 13 residues. DNA of the CDR3: TGTGCCAGCAACCCTGGTGAGGGGTACGAGCAGTACTTC. Amino acids: CASNPGEGYEQYF.

In this sample, this clonotype turned up a few times. The chain recombines TRBV5-1 with TRBJ2-3, with TRBD1 matching over 8 bases. This CDR3 has 17 residues. Germline V gene data show CDR1 as SGHRS and CDR2 as YFSETQ. Unmatched junction bases numbered 6, after V lost 0 bases and J lost 0 bases. The CDR3, as DNA: TGCGCCAGCAGCTTGGTTGCAGGGGGCTTGAGCACAGATACGCAGTATTTT. Translation: CASSLVAGGLSTDTQYF.

The chain joins TRBV11-1 to TRBJ2-3; 8 nucleotides align to TRBD2. The V gene end was trimmed by 5 bases and the J gene end by 1 base; junction bases not matched to a gene: 17. Germline lookup yields CDR1 SGHAT and CDR2 FQDESV (reference sequence). The CDR3 totals 19 residues. Here the CDR3 DNA reads TGTGCCAGCAGCCCCCTTTGGGGGCGGGAGGAGGGAGGCACAGATACGCAGTATTTT. Translated: CASSPLWGREEGGTDTQYF.

The sample holds a few counts of this clonotype. The chain has TRBV14 and TRBJ1-2; the match to TRBD1 covers 8 bases. Germline V CDR1 and CDR2: SGHDN, FVKESK. Trimming at V came to 2 bases and at J to 4 bases, leaving 9 bases not matched to a gene. The CDR3 totals 16 residues. The CDR3 region is CASSQTRQGRAYGYTF. DNA for the CDR3: TGTGCCAGCAGCCAAACTCGACAGGGGCGCGCCTATGGCTACACCTTC.

This clonotype has only a few counts. The chain carries TRBV16 and TRBJ1-5; the match to TRBD1 covers 8 bases. Trimming at V came to 4 bases and at J to 11 bases, leaving 13 bases not matched to a gene. Germline V lookup: CDR1 KGHSY, CDR2 FQNENV. The CDR3 contains 15 residues. The chain's CDR3 is CASSRAWTGSETQHF. Here the CDR3 DNA reads TGTGCCAGCAGCCGGGCCTGGACAGGGTCAGAGACCCAGCATTTT. Filled out from reference TRBV16 and TRBJ1-5, the complete variable domain reads GEEVAQTPKHLVRGEGQKAKLYCAPIKGHSYVFWYQQVLKNEFKFLISFQNENVFDETGMPKERFSAKCLPNSPCSLEIQATKLEDSAVYFCASSRAWTGSETQHFGDGTRLSIL.

This clonotype has only a few counts. This chain joins TRBV5-6 and TRBJ2-7; TRBD1 agrees at 12 bases. CDR1 is SGHDT and CDR2 is YYEEEE in the germline V gene. With V trimmed by 6 bases and J by 5 bases, 9 bases remained unmatched. The CDR3 sequence is 15 residues long. The CDR3 DNA reads as TGTGCCAGCAAATTGTGGGACAGGGGGCTGGACGAGCAGTACGTC. Translation gives CASKLWDRGLDEQYV.

The chain is built from TRBV29-1 and TRBJ1-1, with 8 bases matching TRBD1. The junction had 4 bases not matched to a gene; V was cut back by 7 bases and J by 0 bases. The CDR3 spans 13 residues. Germline V gene lookup returns CDR1 SQVTM and CDR2 ANQGSEA. DNA for the CDR3: TGCAGCGCCTTGACAGGGGTGAACACTGAAGCTTTCTTT. Translating it yields CSALTGVNTEAFF.

The sample holds a few counts of this clonotype. The chain joins TRBV7-8 to TRBJ2-1; possible D gene TRBD1, 6 bases. CDR1 is SGHVS, CDR2 FQNEAQ, per germline. The length of the CDR3 is 12 residues. V lost 2 bases to trimming and J lost 8 bases, with 7 bases between them. The CDR3 sequence: CASSLWGHEQFF. DNA of the CDR3: TGTGCCAGCAGCTTATGGGGGCATGAGCAGTTCTTC.

About this clonotype itself: This may come from a read error, since a much larger clone is one base off. The chain employs TRBV5-1 and TRBJ2-7; TRBD1 agrees at 7 bases. V trimming: 0 bases; J trimming: 3 bases; junction bases outside the gene matches: 3. Germline CDR1 and CDR2: SGHRS and YFSETQ. The CDR3 is made up of 14 amino acids. The CDR3: CASSLGDSYYEQYF. Here the CDR3 DNA reads TGCGCCAGCAGCTTGGGGGACAGCTACTACGAGCAGTACTTC. Using reference TRBV5-1 and TRBJ2-7 for the parts outside the CDR3, the full variable domain is KAGVTQTPRYLIKTRGQQVTLSCSPISGHRSVSWYQQTPGQGLQFLFEYFSETQRNKGNFPGRFSGRQFSNSRSEMNVSTLELGDSALYLCASSLGDSYYEQYFGPGTRLTVT.